The entry below describes one T cell receptor beta chain. This entry comes from a study of blood T cell repertoires in COVID-19. Those enrolled, adults aged about 18 to 89 years, came from some 25 US areas. The germline gives CDR1 SGHNT, CDR2 YENEEA. The CDR3 length is 17 residues. V shed 5 bases and J 1 base; nucleotides not matched to a gene: 14. Method: immunoSEQ multiplex PCR; TCRdb's copy keeps in-frame clones and lacks some. The repertoire has a few hundred thousand clones, around nine tenths of them found once; the top ten carry around 9.3%. The rearrangement uses TRBV11-3 and TRBJ2-7, with 7 bases that match TRBD1. This receptor was taken from a woman between 50 and 59 years old who had recovered from COVID-19. The sample consisted of PBMCs or T cells enriched from blood (not recorded which). CDR3 DNA: TGTGCCAGCAGCCCACAGGAGGTACAGGGGTCGTCCTACGAGCAGTACTTC. Translation: CASSPQEVQGSSYEQYF.